This entry lists 27 T cell receptor beta chains sequenced from one sample in a study of cytomegalovirus exposure and HLA in healthy donors. Here immunoSEQ multiplex PCR was the method, and the copy in TCRdb shows in-frame clones only, minus some. This table holds 65,000 to 80,000 clones, roughly 92% found once. Source material: PBMCs. The receptors come from a woman between 18 and 29 years old in good health and CMV-seropositive.

The V gene is TRBV15, the J gene TRBJ2-3; D not resolved. The CDR3 contains 13 residues. The germline V gene encodes CDR1 LNHNV and CDR2 YYDKDF (reference sequence). Deletions cut 3 bases from V and 0 bases from J, with 4 bases between. The chain's CDR3 is CATSRSSTDTQYF. The CDR3, as DNA: TGTGCCACCAGCAGGTCTAGCACAGATACGCAGTATTTT.

This clone has just one count. The gene calls are TRBV19 and TRBJ1-1; D is possibly TRBD1 (6 bases). V lost 4 bases and J lost 8, with 20 bases in between. This CDR3 comprises 15 residues. Per the germline V gene, CDR1 is LNHDA and CDR2 is SQIVND (reference sequence). The CDR3 sequence: CASSTRQAGAFEAFF. The CDR3 coding sequence is TGTGCCAGTAGTACGAGACAGGCAGGGGCATTCGAAGCTTTCTTT.

This clone was detected once. V usage is TRBV30 and J usage is TRBJ2-6, with D unclear. The germline gives CDR1 GTSNPN, CDR2 SVGIG (reference sequence). V lost 0 bases and J lost 4, with 4 bases in between. CDR3 size: 13 residues. The CDR3 loop is CAWSVSGANVLTF. The CDR3 DNA sequence: TGTGCCTGGAGTGTTTCGGGGGCCAACGTCCTGACTTTC.

J is TRBJ2-1 and V is TRBV7-8, with 10 bases lining up with TRBD2. Unmatched junction bases numbered 13, after V lost 5 bases and J lost 6 bases. Germline loops: CDR1 SGHVS, CDR2 FQNEAQ. This CDR3 is built from 17 residues. The CDR3 loop is CASSPLQKAGGGNEQFF. In nucleotides, the CDR3 is TGTGCCAGCAGCCCCCTTCAAAAAGCGGGAGGGGGCAATGAGCAGTTCTTC.

Only a few counts were recorded for this clone. J is TRBJ2-5 and V is TRBV9; 10 bases map to TRBD2. V lost 8 bases, J lost 5 bases, and 18 bases stayed unmatched. Germline lookup yields CDR1 SGDLS and CDR2 YYNGEE. The CDR3 totals 17 residues. DNA for the CDR3: TGTGCCAGTACGACGGGTGGAGGTAAGCGGGGGGGGGAGACCCAGTACTTC. The encoded protein is CASTTGGGKRGGETQYF.

This clone occurred once. The chain links TRBV5-4 to TRBJ2-3; 11 bases agree with TRBD1. Germline CDR1 SGHNT, CDR2 YYREEE (reference sequence). The V gene end was trimmed by 0 bases and the J gene end by 3 bases; junction bases not matched to a gene: 6. This CDR3 is 17 amino acids long. As DNA, the CDR3 is TGTGCCAGCAGCTTGGCGATCGGGACAGGGGGGACAGATACGCAGTATTTT. Its translation: CASSLAIGTGGTDTQYF.

This chain uses TRBV19 with TRBJ2-7, with 8 bases lining up with TRBD1. Germline-derived CDR1 and CDR2 are LNHDA and SQIVND (reference sequence). V lost 6 bases to trimming and J lost 4 bases; unmatched junction nucleotides: 8. There are 14 residues in the CDR3. In DNA, the CDR3 is TGTGCCAGTAGCTCCGGGACAGGAGGTTACGAGCAGTACTTC. Encoded protein: CASSSGTGGYEQYF.

This chain links TRBV6-1 with TRBJ2-7; 10 bases agree with TRBD2. V lost 6 bases to trimming and J lost 5 bases; unmatched junction nucleotides: 7. CDR1 and CDR2 (germline): MNHNS, SASEGT. CDR3 length: 14 residues. CDR3 residues: CASRASGSAHEQYF. DNA of the CDR3: TGTGCCAGCAGGGCTAGCGGGAGTGCCCACGAGCAGTACTTC.

The chain recombines TRBV25-1 with TRBJ1-2; a weak D match, TRBD1 (6 bases). The germline CDR1 and CDR2 sequences are MGHDK and SYGVNS. V gave up 3 bases and J gave up 2 bases, with 16 bases separating them. This CDR3 has 16 residues. CDR3 nucleotide sequence: TGTGCCAGCAGTGATAGCGGGACACAATTAAACTATGGCTACACCTTC. Its protein is CASSDSGTQLNYGYTF.

The V gene is TRBV27, the J gene TRBJ2-5; TRBD1 aligns across 7 bases. The CDR3 contains 13 residues. The germline V gene has CDR1 MNHEY and CDR2 SMNVEV (reference sequence). Trimming cost V 6 bases and J 5 bases; bases outside gene matches: 6. The chain's CDR3 is CASSPQGGETQYF. DNA for the CDR3: TGTGCCAGCAGCCCCCAAGGGGGCGAGACCCAGTACTTC.

V gene TRBV7-6 combines with J gene TRBJ2-7; 9 bases map to TRBD1. The CDR3 sequence is 16 residues long. Germline CDR1 and CDR2: SGHVS and FNYEAQ. V dropped 4 bases and J dropped 3; count of bases not matched to a gene: 10. The CDR3: CASSSTGDRVVYEQYF. CDR3 sequence (DNA): TGTGCCAGCAGCTCAACAGGGGACAGGGTAGTCTACGAGCAGTACTTC.

In this sample, this clone turned up once. This chain uses TRBV9 with TRBJ1-1; possible D gene TRBD1, 5 bases. The CDR3 covers 15 residues. V lost 1 base to trimming and J lost 0 bases, with 10 bases between them. Germline loops: CDR1 SGDLS, CDR2 YYNGEE. The CDR3 loop reads CASSVSDRLNTEAFF. The CDR3, as DNA: TGTGCCAGCAGCGTATCAGACAGACTGAACACTGAAGCTTTCTTT.

The chain joins TRBV30 to TRBJ1-2, with 9 bases that match TRBD1. Trimming removed 0 bases from V and 8 bases from J; junction bases left unmatched: 10. Germline assignment: CDR1 GTSNPN and CDR2 SVGIG (reference sequence). The CDR3 contains 15 residues. As DNA, the CDR3 is TGTGCCTGGAGTGTCGCTTCAGGGACAGGGAGCGGCTACACCTTC. Its translation: CAWSVASGTGSGYTF.

This sequence joins TRBV11-3 and TRBJ2-3; 10 nucleotides line up with TRBD2. The CDR3 has 18 residues. V dropped 3 bases and J dropped 1; count of bases not matched to a gene: 10. Germline V gene lookup returns CDR1 SGHNT and CDR2 YENEEA. The CDR3 spells CASSLGLAGAHGTDTQYF. The CDR3 DNA reads TGTGCCAGCAGCTTGGGGCTAGCGGGGGCCCACGGCACAGATACGCAGTATTTT.

The rearrangement joins TRBV30 to TRBJ2-1, with 16 bases identical to TRBD2. Looked up from germline, CDR1 is GTSNPN and CDR2 is SVGIG (reference sequence). This CDR3 has 16 amino acids. After removal of 3 bases from V and 8 bases from J, the junction contained 7 bases not matched to a gene. CDR3 DNA: TGTGCCTGGAGCCCGGGACTAGCGGGGGGGTTGCATGAGCAGTTCTTC. Translating it yields CAWSPGLAGGLHEQFF. Drawing the rest from reference TRBV30 and TRBJ2-1, the complete variable domain is SQTIHQWPATLVQPVGSPLSLECTVEGTSNPNLYWYRQAAGRGLQLLFYSVGIGQISSEVPQNLSASRPQDRQFILSSKKLLLSDSGFYLCAWSPGLAGGLHEQFFGPGTRLTVL.

The chain is built from TRBV7-9 and TRBJ2-5; D perhaps matches TRBD1 (6 bases). CDR3 length: 19 residues. Germline V gene data show CDR1 as SEHNR and CDR2 as FQNEAQ (reference sequence). Trimming took 4 bases from V and 3 from J, leaving 27 bases between them. In nucleotides, the CDR3 is TGTGCCAGCAGCTCTTTCGGACAGCCCAGTTATCATATGGAAGAGACCCAGTACTTC. Encoded protein: CASSSFGQPSYHMEETQYF.

The chain has TRBV15 and TRBJ2-6, with unresolved D. Trimming removed 3 bases at V and 0 bases at J, with 9 bases between. From germline, CDR1 is LNHNV and CDR2 YYDKDF (reference sequence). This CDR3 has 16 amino acids. This chain's CDR3 is CATSRIDFSGANVLTF. The CDR3 nucleotides read TGTGCCACCAGCAGGATAGACTTCTCTGGGGCCAACGTCCTGACTTTC. The full variable domain, its missing parts supplied by reference TRBV15 and TRBJ2-6, is DAMVIQNPRYQVTQFGKPVTLSCSQTLNHNVMYWYQQKSSQAPKLLFHYYDKDFNNEADTPDNFQSRRPNTSFCFLDIRSPGLGDTAMYLCATSRIDFSGANVLTFGAGSRLTVL.

For the CDR3, the DNA is TGTGCCAGCAGTGGTCAGGAGCTAGCGTCGAACTACGAGCAGTACTTC. Translated, it gives CASSGQELASNYEQYF. The chain has TRBV2 and TRBJ2-7; the D gene is possibly TRBD2 (6 bases). The V gene's germline CDR1 is SNHLY and CDR2 FYNNEI. The CDR3 spans 16 residues. Between the trimmed V and J ends, which lost 4 bases and 3 bases, there was a span of 19 bases. Complete variable domain (other parts from reference TRBV2 and TRBJ2-7): EPEVTQTPSHQVTQMGQEVILRCVPISNHLYFYWYRQILGQKVEFLVSFYNNEISEKSEIFDDQFSVERPDGSNFTLKIRSTKLEDSAMYFCASSGQELASNYEQYFGPGTRLTVT.

The gene calls are TRBV5-6 and TRBJ1-6, with a tentative D call TRBD1 (6 bases). The V gene's germline CDR1 is SGHDT and CDR2 YYEEEE. The CDR3 is made up of 15 amino acids. V dropped 3 bases and J dropped 4 bases, with 11 bases sitting between them. The CDR3 sequence: CASSSETGYNSPLHF. The CDR3 bases are TGTGCCAGCAGCTCAGAGACAGGTTATAATTCACCCCTCCACTTT. Using reference TRBV5-6 and TRBJ1-6 for the parts outside the CDR3, the full variable domain is DAGVTQSPTHLIKTRGQQVTLRCSPKSGHDTVSWYQQALGQGPQFIFQYYEEEERQRGNFPDRFSGHQFPNYSSELNVNALLLGDSALYLCASSSETGYNSPLHFGNGTRLTVT.

CDR3 sequence: CASSWIQGRDQPQHF. In DNA, the CDR3 is TGTGCCAGCAGCTGGATCCAGGGAAGGGATCAGCCCCAGCATTTT. This chain joins TRBV5-5 and TRBJ1-5; D may be TRBD1 (5 bases). V was shortened by 3 bases and J by 5 bases, with 15 bases between the two germline ends. CDR1 is SGHKS and CDR2 is YYEKEE in the germline V gene (reference sequence). There are 15 residues in the CDR3.

This sequence joins TRBV6-1 and TRBJ1-2; 7 bases agree with TRBD1. V gave up 6 bases and J gave up 4 bases; unmatched junction bases: 5. Per the germline V gene, CDR1 is MNHNS and CDR2 is SASEGT. The CDR3 has 13 amino acids. The CDR3 loop reads CASSPDRVYGYTF. The CDR3 coding sequence is TGTGCCAGCAGCCCCGACAGGGTCTATGGCTACACCTTC.

The genes are TRBV30 and TRBJ2-2; 11 nucleotides agree with TRBD1. Germline CDR1 reads GTSNPN; CDR2 reads SVGIG (reference sequence). CDR3 size: 15 residues. V dropped 1 base and J dropped 7; count of bases not matched to a gene: 5. The CDR3 DNA follows: TGTGCCTGGAGTGCCGGGACAGGGGGTGACGGGGAGCTGTTTTTT. It codes for CAWSAGTGGDGELFF.

The chain combines TRBV19 with TRBJ2-3; TRBD2 matches 10 bases. V was pared by 7 bases and J by 3 bases, with 7 bases of the junction left unmatched. Germline loops: CDR1 LNHDA, CDR2 SQIVND (reference sequence). The CDR3 runs to 15 residues. The chain's CDR3 is CASTQLAGATDTQYF. The CDR3 DNA reads TGTGCCAGTACCCAGCTAGCGGGAGCGACAGATACGCAGTATTTT.

Written as DNA, the CDR3 is TGTGCCAGTAGTCTGACAGGGGCGAATAACTATGGCTACACCTTC. This sequence encodes CASSLTGANNYGYTF. This rearrangement joins TRBV19 to TRBJ1-2; 8 bases line up with TRBD1. Germline values: CDR1 LNHDA, CDR2 SQIVND (reference sequence). CDR3 length: 15 amino acids. Unmatched junction bases numbered 6, after V lost 5 bases and J lost 1 base. The full variable domain, with the rest looked up from reference TRBV19 and TRBJ1-2, is DGGITQSPKYLFRKEGQNVTLSCEQNLNHDAMYWYRQDPGQGLRLIYYSQIVNDFQKGDIAEGYSVSREKKESFPLTVTSAQKNPTAFYLCASSLTGANNYGYTFGSGTRLTVV.

The chain recombines TRBV6-1 with TRBJ2-5; 10 bases agree with TRBD1. The trim removed 3 bases at V and 5 bases at J, leaving 3 bases unmatched. Per germline, CDR1 MNHNS and CDR2 SASEGT. This CDR3 is 14 amino acids long. The CDR3 region is CASSETGGRETQYF. In DNA form, the CDR3 reads TGTGCCAGCAGTGAGACAGGGGGCAGGGAGACCCAGTACTTC.

The CDR3 coding sequence is TGTGCCAGCTCACTGCAGCAGGGGGCGGCGGGCTACACCTTC. It specifies CASSLQQGAAGYTF. The genes are TRBV18 and TRBJ1-2; 8 bases match TRBD1. This CDR3 has 14 residues. The junction had 9 bases not matched to a gene; V was cut back by 4 bases and J by 8 bases. Germline lookup yields CDR1 KGHSH and CDR2 LQKENI.

The gene calls are TRBV4-1 and TRBJ2-7; 10 bases map to TRBD2. V lost 4 bases, J lost 0 bases, and 6 bases stayed unmatched. CDR3 length: 16 residues. Germline CDR1 reads MGHRA; CDR2 reads YSYEKL. CDR3 region: CASSLGLAVDSYEQYF. CDR3 coding DNA: TGCGCCAGCAGCCTAGGACTAGCGGTTGACTCCTACGAGCAGTACTTC.